The 15 T cell receptor beta chains presented below share a single source sample, sequenced in a study of T cell responses to AZD1222 COVID-19 vaccine. Sequencing was performed with immunoSEQ multiplex PCR; in TCRdb, only in-frame clones are kept and a portion is missing. The sample carries 85,000 to 120,000 clones, 85% to 90% recorded once. Source: peripheral blood, taken on day 0 of AZD1222 vaccination. The receptors were gathered from an adult in good health.

This chain links TRBV18 with TRBJ2-3; 7 bases align to TRBD2. This CDR3 is 15 amino acids long. Germline CDR1 KGHSH, CDR2 LQKENI. Trimming at V came to 6 bases and at J to 2 bases, leaving 8 bases not matched to a gene. The CDR3 coding sequence is TGTGCCAGCTCTCCGGGGGGACGAAACACAGATACGCAGTATTTT. Its protein product is CASSPGGRNTDTQYF.

The J gene is TRBJ1-2, the V gene TRBV19; 10 nucleotides match TRBD1. CDR3 length: 14 amino acids. The ends lost 5 bases at V and 5 bases at J; junction bases unmatched: 5. Germline V gives CDR1 LNHDA, CDR2 SQIVND (reference sequence). The CDR3: CASSPGTGDYGYTF. CDR3 in DNA: TGTGCCAGTAGTCCCGGGACAGGGGATTATGGCTACACCTTC.

The chain links TRBV7-2 to TRBJ2-1; the match to TRBD2 covers 10 bases. J lost 7 bases, V lost 3 bases, and 6 bases had no gene match. This CDR3 region has 15 residues. The V gene's germline CDR1 is SGHTA and CDR2 FQGNSA. The CDR3 is CASSFYPSGSNEQFF. The CDR3 DNA reads as TGTGCCAGCAGCTTTTATCCTAGCGGGAGTAATGAGCAGTTCTTC.

V gene TRBV5-1 combines with J gene TRBJ1-1; D is undetermined. This CDR3 contains 15 residues. V was cut by 0 bases and J by 1 base, with 10 bases left in between. Per the germline V gene, CDR1 is SGHRS and CDR2 is YFSETQ. CDR3 loop: CASSLGPSRNTEAFF. The CDR3 nucleotides read TGCGCCAGCAGCTTGGGTCCCAGCCGGAACACTGAAGCTTTCTTT.

The chain employs TRBV4-1 and TRBJ1-2; a possible D gene is TRBD1 (5 bases). The CDR3 consists of 16 residues. V was shortened by 0 bases and J by 4 bases, with 15 bases between the two germline ends. CDR1 is MGHRA and CDR2 is YSYEKL in the germline V gene. CDR3 coding DNA: TGCGCCAGCAGCCAAGATAGAGGGGAGGGGAGCTATGGCTACACCTTC. Its translation is CASSQDRGEGSYGYTF.

This clone was detected once. J is TRBJ1-2 and V is TRBV28, with 8 bases identical to TRBD1. Unmatched junction bases numbered 9, after V lost 3 bases and J lost 6 bases. The germline V gene encodes CDR1 MDHEN and CDR2 SYDVKM. The CDR3 is 15 residues long. In nucleotides, the CDR3 is TGTGCCAGCAGTTTGCACACTGGACAGGGTGATGGCTACACCTTC. This codes for CASSLHTGQGDGYTF.

V and J are TRBV18 and TRBJ1-5; D may be TRBD1 (6 bases). Trimming shortened V by 2 bases and J by 4 bases, and 9 bases separated the two germline ends. This CDR3 is 14 amino acids long. From germline, CDR1 is KGHSH and CDR2 LQKENI. The CDR3 DNA sequence: TGTGCCAGCTCACCATCAAGGGGGAATCAGCCCCAGCATTTT. It encodes CASSPSRGNQPQHF. Drawing the rest from reference TRBV18 and TRBJ1-5, the complete variable domain is NAGVMQNPRHLVRRRGQEARLRCSPMKGHSHVYWYRQLPEEGLKFMVYLQKENIIDESGMPKERFSAEFPKEGPSILRIQQVVRGDSAAYFCASSPSRGNQPQHFGDGTRLSIL.

This chain joins TRBV28 and TRBJ2-1, with D unclear. Trimming pared 3 bases from V and 5 bases from J, leaving 14 bases between. CDR3 length: 15 amino acids. Per the germline V gene, CDR1 is MDHEN and CDR2 is SYDVKM. The CDR3 protein is CASSFIYSGNNEQFF. The CDR3 DNA is TGTGCCAGCAGTTTTATATACAGTGGAAACAATGAGCAGTTCTTC.

The chain couples TRBV28 to TRBJ2-5, with a weak D call TRBD2 (6 bases). Germline V gene data show CDR1 as MDHEN and CDR2 as SYDVKM. Trimming left V 8 bases short and J 5 bases short, with 24 bases between. This CDR3 contains 16 residues. The CDR3 loop reads CASPRVAGSHRETQYF. In nucleotides, the CDR3 is TGTGCCAGCCCTAGGGTAGCCGGGAGCCACCGGGAGACCCAGTACTTC.

CDR3 DNA sequence: TGCGCCAGCAGCCACAGACAGGGGGAAATAACTAATGAAAAACTGTTTTTT. Translating it yields CASSHRQGEITNEKLFF. The chain links TRBV4-1 to TRBJ1-4, with 9 bases lining up with TRBD1. The germline V gene encodes CDR1 MGHRA and CDR2 YSYEKL. V was clipped by 3 bases and J by 1 base; unmatched bases: 6. The CDR3 totals 17 residues.

The CDR3 DNA sequence: TGTGCCACCAGTGATGCCACGGCAGGGGGCTATGGCTACACCTTC. Translation gives CATSDATAGGYGYTF. The chain has TRBV24-1 and TRBJ1-2, with 7 positions matching TRBD1. The CDR3 totals 15 residues. The V gene's germline CDR1 is KGHDR and CDR2 SFDVKD. V lost 3 bases to trimming and J lost 4 bases; unmatched junction nucleotides: 7.

J is TRBJ1-1 and V is TRBV5-4; 7 nucleotides line up with TRBD1. The V and J ends lost 4 bases and 0 bases, in that order; junction bases with no gene match: 6. The CDR3 has 15 amino acids. Germline CDR1 SGHNT, CDR2 YYREEE (reference sequence). CDR3 in DNA: TGTGCCAGCAGCGGGGCAGGGGGAATGAACACTGAAGCTTTCTTT. As protein: CASSGAGGMNTEAFF.

V and J are TRBV5-1 and TRBJ2-2, with a possible D match to TRBD2 (5 bases). V gave up 4 bases and J gave up 0 bases, with 10 bases separating them. Germline V gene data show CDR1 as SGHRS and CDR2 as YFSETQ. There are 15 residues in the CDR3. This CDR3 is CASSPDGTNTGELFF. The CDR3 DNA reads TGCGCCAGCAGCCCAGACGGGACGAACACCGGGGAGCTGTTTTTT.

The chain is built from TRBV5-1 and TRBJ2-1; D not resolved. Germline V gives CDR1 SGHRS, CDR2 YFSETQ. V lost 5 bases, J lost 8 bases, and 17 bases lay in between. The CDR3 consists of 14 residues. The CDR3 reads CASSRADPVDEQFF. CDR3 bases: TGCGCCAGCAGTCGGGCGGACCCGGTGGATGAGCAGTTCTTC.

V usage is TRBV6-2 or TRBV6-3 and J usage is TRBJ1-2; TRBD1 might be the D (5 bases). The CDR3 contains 16 residues. In germline, CDR1 is MNHEY, CDR2 SVGEGT. V was clipped by 4 bases and J by 5 bases, with 20 bases between them. The CDR3 region has the DNA TGTGCCAGCAGTTCGGCTGTCACAGGCCCTAGATATGGCTACACCTTC. Protein product: CASSSAVTGPRYGYTF.